A single sample gave rise to the 32 T cell receptor beta chains below, sequenced in a study of blood T cell repertoires in COVID-19. Only in-frame clones appear in the TCRdb table, and some are missing; sequencing was by immunoSEQ multiplex PCR. The repertoire holds over 85,000 clones, with approximately 89% as singletons. Sample: peripheral blood. The receptors shown here come from a human donor in a cohort sampled during active COVID-19.

The chain recombines TRBV4-1 with TRBJ2-5; D ambiguous. Germline loops: CDR1 MGHRA, CDR2 YSYEKL. The CDR3 is made up of 16 amino acids. Between the trimmed V and J ends, which lost 2 bases and 4 bases, there was a span of 17 bases. CDR3 DNA: TGCGCCAGCAGCCAAAATGAGGCCGGAGACGGAGAGACCCAGTACTTC. This encodes CASSQNEAGDGETQYF.

The V and J genes are TRBV27 and TRBJ1-1, with 7 bases matching TRBD1. The CDR3 sequence is 13 residues long. Germline CDR1 is MNHEY and CDR2 is SMNVEV (reference sequence). J gave up 4 bases and V 5 bases, and 4 bases lay outside the gene matches. The CDR3 is CASSTGVTTEAFF. The CDR3 region has the DNA TGTGCCAGCAGTACAGGGGTGACCACTGAAGCTTTCTTT.

The table lists this clone with a count of one. The chain recombines TRBV7-9 with TRBJ2-2; D not resolved. This CDR3 spans 17 amino acids. Trimming took off 11 bases at V and 1 base at J, with 23 bases between the two ends. Per the germline V gene, CDR1 is SEHNR and CDR2 is FQNEAQ (reference sequence). The CDR3 spells CAPFRVGSNRNTGELFF. In DNA form, the CDR3 reads TGTGCCCCCTTCCGTGTGGGTTCCAACAGGAACACCGGGGAGCTGTTTTTT.

This chain uses TRBV12-5 with TRBJ2-3, with 7 bases aligning to TRBD1. The germline V gene has CDR1 LGHNT and CDR2 FRNRAP. CDR3 length equals 14 residues. V lost 6 bases to trimming and J lost 9 bases; unmatched junction nucleotides: 12. The CDR3 reads CASGDGQVPGTQYF. CDR3 nucleotides: TGTGCTAGTGGAGACGGACAGGTTCCAGGCACGCAGTATTTT. The complete variable domain, with remaining parts taken from reference TRBV12-5 and TRBJ2-3, reads DARVTQTPRHKVTEMGQEVTMRCQPILGHNTVFWYRQTMMQGLELLAYFRNRAPLDDSGMPKDRFSAEMPDATLATLKIQPSEPRDSAVYFCASGDGQVPGTQYFGPGTRLTVL.

The rearrangement links TRBV10-3 to TRBJ2-7; 8 bases match TRBD1. CDR3 length equals 15 residues. Trimming removed 6 bases from V and 1 base from J; junction bases left unmatched: 8. Germline lookup yields CDR1 ENHRY and CDR2 SYGVKD. CDR3 bases: TGTGCCATCAGCACTGGACAGGGAAGATCCTACGAGCAGTACTTC. Its translation is CAISTGQGRSYEQYF.

The chain is built from TRBV7-3 and TRBJ2-5; 7 bases align to TRBD1. The CDR3 is 13 amino acids. J gave up 5 bases and V 5 bases, and 5 bases lay outside the gene matches. CDR1 is SGHTA, CDR2 FQGTGA, per germline. CDR3 sequence reads: CASSIIRGETQYF. CDR3 coding DNA: TGTGCCAGCAGCATAATCAGGGGGGAGACCCAGTACTTC.

The chain carries TRBV11-2 and TRBJ2-3; 9 bases agree with TRBD2. CDR3 size: 15 residues. With V trimmed by 3 bases and J by 0 bases, 1 base remained unmatched. Germline V gene lookup returns CDR1 SGHAT and CDR2 FQNNGV. CDR3 DNA sequence: TGTGCCAGCAGCTTTACTAGCGGGAGCACAGATACGCAGTATTTT. Protein: CASSFTSGSTDTQYF.

The CDR3 sequence is CASSPLATEAFF. For the CDR3, the DNA is TGTGCCAGCAGTCCCCTCGCGACTGAAGCTTTCTTT. The chain uses TRBV28 and TRBJ1-1; D uncertain. This CDR3 region has 12 residues. Trimming took 5 bases from V and 5 from J, leaving 9 bases between them. Germline loops: CDR1 MDHEN, CDR2 SYDVKM.

The chain uses TRBV29-1 and TRBJ1-4; 7 bases map to TRBD1. Germline loops: CDR1 SQVTM, CDR2 ANQGSEA. Trimming cost V 6 bases and J 5 bases; bases outside gene matches: 6. This CDR3 region has 13 residues. CDR3: CSVFQTGNEKLFF. DNA of the CDR3: TGCAGCGTGTTCCAGACAGGGAATGAAAAACTGTTTTTT.

The genes are TRBV29-1 and TRBJ2-7, with 11 bases aligning to TRBD2. The CDR3 runs to 13 residues. The V segment lost 7 bases and the J segment 4 bases; nucleotides outside the gene matches: 6. Germline-derived CDR1 and CDR2 are SQVTM and ANQGSEA. This CDR3 is CSARLAGIYEQYF. CDR3 nucleotide sequence: TGCAGCGCCCGACTAGCGGGAATATACGAGCAGTACTTC.

The genes are TRBV4-2 and TRBJ2-1, with 10 bases matching TRBD2. The CDR3 totals 16 residues. The V gene's germline CDR1 is LGHNA and CDR2 YNFKEQ. Losses at the gene ends were 8 bases for V and 4 bases for J; bases not matched to a gene: 11. The CDR3 coding sequence is TGTGCCAGCGAGGGGACCGGGACTAGCGATTACAATGAGCAGTTCTTC. It yields the protein CASEGTGTSDYNEQFF.

The chain recombines TRBV19 with TRBJ1-2; 8 bases fit TRBD1. This CDR3 has 16 amino acids. Germline CDR1 and CDR2: LNHDA and SQIVND (reference sequence). With 6 bases clipped from V and 0 bases from J, the junction kept 9 bases outside the gene matches. CDR3 region: CASRRQGTIPNYGYTF. CDR3 in DNA: TGTGCCAGTAGGAGACAGGGGACCATTCCTAACTATGGCTACACCTTC.

CDR3 bases: TGTGCCAGCAGCTTAGATGACCGGGTGGGGACCCAGTACTTC. Translating gives CASSLDDRVGTQYF. This rearrangement joins TRBV11-2 to TRBJ2-5, with D uncertain. CDR1 is SGHAT and CDR2 is FQNNGV in the germline V gene. The CDR3 extends over 14 amino acids. V was pared by 0 bases and J by 7 bases, with 12 bases between. Filled out from reference TRBV11-2 and TRBJ2-5, the complete variable domain reads EAGVAQSPRYKIIEKRQSVAFWCNPISGHATLYWYQQILGQGPKLLIQFQNNGVVDDSQLPKDRFSAERLKGVDSTLKIQPAKLEDSAVYLCASSLDDRVGTQYFGPGTRLLVL.

The chain combines TRBV28 with TRBJ1-1, with D hard to call. With 2 bases removed from V and 8 bases from J, the gap between germline ends came to 6 bases. The CDR3 is 11 residues long. Looked up from germline, CDR1 is MDHEN and CDR2 is SYDVKM. Here the CDR3 DNA reads TGTGCCAGCAGTTTAAATCGGGAAGCTTTCTTT. It specifies CASSLNREAFF.

The rearrangement joins TRBV6-1 to TRBJ2-7; D gene uncertain. Germline CDR1 is MNHNS and CDR2 is SASEGT. The CDR3 is 11 residues long. The V end was cut by 2 bases, the J end by 6 bases, with 5 bases between. CDR3 protein: CASSERSEQYF. The CDR3 DNA reads as TGTGCCAGCAGTGAAAGGAGCGAGCAGTACTTC.

The chain links TRBV15 to TRBJ2-1; maybe TRBD2 (5 bases). The CDR3 length is 15 residues. Germline assignment: CDR1 LNHNV and CDR2 YYDKDF (reference sequence). Trimming removed 3 bases at V and 5 bases at J, with 14 bases between. In DNA, the CDR3 is TGTGCCACCAGCAGGAGGAGCGGTTTCCACAATGAGCAGTTCTTC. The encoded protein is CATSRRSGFHNEQFF.

The V gene is TRBV9, the J gene TRBJ1-2, with 7 bases identical to TRBD1. The ends lost 3 bases at V and 0 bases at J; junction bases unmatched: 2. CDR3 length equals 14 residues. CDR1 and CDR2 from the germline V gene are SGDLS and YYNGEE. The CDR3 DNA follows: TGTGCCAGCAGCGCAGGGGGGTCTAACTATGGCTACACCTTC. This encodes CASSAGGSNYGYTF.

This clone was seen more than once but under ten times. This chain connects TRBV7-3 to TRBJ2-1; maybe TRBD2 (5 bases). The V end lost 5 bases, the J end lost 7 bases, and 12 bases lay between the germline ends. The CDR3 sequence is 13 residues long. Germline V lookup: CDR1 SGHTA, CDR2 FQGTGA. The CDR3 region is CASSLFEGNEQFF. The CDR3 coding sequence is TGTGCCAGCAGCCTCTTCGAGGGAAATGAGCAGTTCTTC.

This sequence joins TRBV7-3 and TRBJ1-2, with a tentative D call TRBD1 (5 bases). V was cut by 5 bases and J by 7 bases, with 14 bases left in between. The germline CDR1 and CDR2 sequences are SGHTA and FQGTGA. The CDR3 runs 13 residues. The CDR3 sequence is CASSRPGGAGYTF. The CDR3 coding sequence is TGTGCCAGCAGCCGTCCGGGAGGGGCTGGCTACACCTTC.

The chain couples TRBV20-1 to TRBJ2-1, with TRBD2 identical over 8 bases. The CDR3 is 13 residues long. With V trimmed by 6 bases and J by 6 bases, 7 bases remained unmatched. Germline-derived CDR1 and CDR2 are DFQATT and SNEGSKA (reference sequence). This chain's CDR3 is CSASSGTLNEQFF. In nucleotides, the CDR3 is TGCAGTGCCAGTAGCGGGACCCTCAATGAGCAGTTCTTC.

The V call is TRBV19, the J call TRBJ2-1; D gene ambiguous. The germline V gene has CDR1 LNHDA and CDR2 SQIVND (reference sequence). The CDR3 loop spans 14 amino acids. V gave up 6 bases and J gave up 5 bases, with 14 bases separating them. CDR3 coding DNA: TGTGCCAGTAGCCAGACACCTACCAACAATGAGCAGTTCTTC. Encoded protein: CASSQTPTNNEQFF. The full variable domain, its missing parts supplied by reference TRBV19 and TRBJ2-1, is DGGITQSPKYLFRKEGQNVTLSCEQNLNHDAMYWYRQDPGQGLRLIYYSQIVNDFQKGDIAEGYSVSREKKESFPLTVTSAQKNPTAFYLCASSQTPTNNEQFFGPGTRLTVL.

The gene calls are TRBV7-3 and TRBJ2-3; TRBD1 agrees at 9 bases. Trimming removed 5 bases from V and 4 bases from J; junction bases left unmatched: 7. The CDR3 is made up of 15 amino acids. Germline assignment: CDR1 SGHTA and CDR2 FQGTGA. This CDR3 is CASSQTGGLADTQYF. CDR3 bases: TGTGCCAGCAGCCAAACAGGGGGCCTTGCAGATACGCAGTATTTT.

The chain employs TRBV24-1 and TRBJ2-2; no definite D call. The ends were cut back, 6 bases at V and 3 bases at J, with 4 bases in the middle. Germline CDR1 reads KGHDR; CDR2 reads SFDVKD. This CDR3 has 12 residues. This chain's CDR3 is CATSSDTGELFF. The CDR3 nucleotides are TGTGCCACCAGTTCAGACACCGGGGAGCTGTTTTTT.

The rearrangement uses TRBV5-1 and TRBJ2-5, with 11 bases identical to TRBD2. V dropped 0 bases and J dropped 5; count of bases not matched to a gene: 6. Germline V gives CDR1 SGHRS, CDR2 YFSETQ. There are 16 residues in the CDR3. The CDR3 nucleotides are TGCGCCAGCAGCTTGGGGCCGGGACTAGCGGCCGAGACCCAGTACTTC. Residues: CASSLGPGLAAETQYF.

The rearrangement uses TRBV6-5 and TRBJ2-1; 7 nucleotides line up with TRBD2. The CDR3 is 15 amino acids. Germline lookup yields CDR1 MNHEY and CDR2 SVGAGI. The trim removed 5 bases at V and 4 bases at J, leaving 8 bases unmatched. The CDR3 region has the DNA TGTGCCAGCAGTATCCGGGAGGATAGGTACAATGAGCAGTTCTTC. Protein product: CASSIREDRYNEQFF.

The chain combines TRBV9 with TRBJ2-3; TRBD2 aligns across 13 bases. J was trimmed by 2 bases and V by 2 bases; bases with no gene match: 2. Germline assignment: CDR1 SGDLS and CDR2 YYNGEE. This CDR3 region has 16 residues. The CDR3 nucleotides are TGTGCCAGCAGCGTGGGACTAGCGGGAACCACAGATACGCAGTATTTT. Protein sequence: CASSVGLAGTTDTQYF.

The V and J genes are TRBV7-9 and TRBJ1-1; the D is unclear. V lost 1 base and J lost 1, with 4 bases in between. CDR1 is SEHNR, CDR2 FQNEAQ, per germline (reference sequence). The length of the CDR3 is 13 residues. The CDR3 nucleotides read TGTGCCAGCAGCTTAGGGGCGAACACTGAAGCTTTCTTT. It yields the protein CASSLGANTEAFF.

V and J are TRBV6-5 and TRBJ2-4, with 7 positions matching TRBD1. Trimming cost V 8 bases and J 7 bases; bases outside gene matches: 11. Germline V gene lookup returns CDR1 MNHEY and CDR2 SVGAGI. The CDR3 sequence is 14 residues long. This chain's CDR3 is CASGTGTERNIQYF. CDR3 nucleotides: TGTGCCAGCGGGACCGGGACAGAAAGGAACATTCAGTACTTC.

This clone appeared once. The chain recombines TRBV9 with TRBJ2-7, with 7 bases matching TRBD2. Trimming removed 0 bases from V and 7 bases from J; junction bases left unmatched: 13. Looked up from germline, CDR1 is SGDLS and CDR2 is YYNGEE. The CDR3 consists of 16 residues. The DNA for the CDR3 is TGTGCCAGCAGCGTAGCTGCGGGAGTGTTCGCCGGGGAGCAGTACTTC. Protein: CASSVAAGVFAGEQYF.

The rearrangement links TRBV5-6 to TRBJ2-7, with 7 positions matching TRBD1. The ends lost 1 base at V and 0 bases at J; junction bases unmatched: 1. Germline V gene sequence: CDR1 SGHDT, CDR2 YYEEEE. The CDR3 is made up of 14 amino acids. CDR3 amino acids: CASSLRDSSYEQYF. CDR3 nucleotide sequence: TGTGCCAGCAGCTTGCGGGACAGCTCCTACGAGCAGTACTTC.

This chain joins TRBV10-3 and TRBJ2-7; 10 positions agree with TRBD2. After removal of 0 bases from V and 4 bases from J, the junction contained 6 bases not matched to a gene. This CDR3 is built from 16 residues. Germline V gene sequence: CDR1 ENHRY, CDR2 SYGVKD. For the CDR3, the DNA is TGTGCCATCAGTGAGTCGCTAGCGGGAGTGATATACGAGCAGTACTTC. It translates to CAISESLAGVIYEQYF.

This clone was recorded a few times. The chain has TRBV10-3 and TRBJ2-6, with D possibly matching TRBD1 (6 bases). The CDR3 sequence is 14 residues long. Looked up from germline, CDR1 is ENHRY and CDR2 is SYGVKD. With 5 bases removed from V and 4 bases from J, the gap between germline ends came to 9 bases. The CDR3 sequence: CAISTGQGANVLTF. CDR3 DNA sequence: TGTGCCATCAGTACCGGACAGGGGGCCAACGTCCTGACTTTC.